This entry lists 21 T cell receptor beta chains sequenced from one sample in a study of Graves' ophthalmopathy and Graves' hyperthyroidism. TCR beta CDR3 amplification used RNA transcripts. The first-round RT-PCR employed HTBI primers together with the Qiagen OneStep RT-PCR kit. A multiplex PCR was then performed as the second round. Via MiXCR, TCRdb re-called the multiplex PCR reads, giving one row per CDR3 protein. Of about 400,000 distinct CDR3 sequences listed, about 18% were seen once; the top ten hold 1.6%. Sample: peripheral blood. These receptors originate from a young woman with Graves' ophthalmopathy.

This chain uses TRBV28 with TRBJ1-1, with D unclear. V lost 5 bases, J lost 10 bases, and 17 bases lay in between. CDR1 and CDR2 (germline): MDHEN, SYDVKM. This CDR3 region has 13 residues. This CDR3 reads CASSRFRSVTAFF. CDR3 sequence (DNA): TGTGCCAGCAGTAGGTTCAGGTCAGTGACAGCTTTCTTT. Variable domain in full (rest from reference TRBV28 and TRBJ1-1): DVKVTQSSRYLVKRTGEKVFLECVQDMDHENMFWYRQDPGLGLRLIYFSYDVKMKEKGDIPEGYSVSREKKERFSLILESASTNQTSMYLCASSRFRSVTAFFGQGTRLTVV.

V usage is TRBV28 and J usage is TRBJ1-2; 7 bases map to TRBD1. The CDR3 is made up of 13 amino acids. V dropped 6 bases and J dropped 4; count of bases not matched to a gene: 5. The germline CDR1 and CDR2 sequences are MDHEN and SYDVKM. CDR3 amino acids: CASRRQGLYGYTF. The CDR3 DNA reads TGTGCCAGCAGAAGACAGGGCCTCTATGGCTACACCTTC.

This clonotype was seen ten or more times. The chain recombines TRBV7-2 with TRBJ2-7; maybe TRBD1 (6 bases). V gave up 6 bases and J gave up 2 bases, with 26 bases separating them. This CDR3 has 18 amino acids. Looked up from germline, CDR1 is SGHTA and CDR2 is FQGNSA. In nucleotides, the CDR3 is TGTGCCAGCAGTTCTTGGCGCAGGGGCACCTTAAGCACCTACGAGCAGTACTTC. This gives the protein CASSSWRRGTLSTYEQYF.

This clonotype was seen repeatedly, ten times or more. The chain uses TRBV5-1 and TRBJ2-7; maybe TRBD2 (6 bases). CDR3 length equals 15 residues. Germline V CDR1 and CDR2: SGHRS, YFSETQ. V was cut by 2 bases and J by 0 bases, with 12 bases left in between. This chain's CDR3 is CASSLRGASSYEQYF. CDR3 nucleotides: TGCGCCAGCAGCTTACGCGGGGCTAGCTCCTACGAGCAGTACTTC.

This clonotype has a count of ten or more. The V call is TRBV29-1, the J call TRBJ1-1; D perhaps matches TRBD1 (6 bases). The CDR3 is 16 amino acids. V was cut by 1 base and J by 2 bases, with 17 bases left in between. CDR1 is SQVTM and CDR2 is ANQGSEA in the germline V gene. CDR3 loop: CSVEGDRRGLNTEAFF. As DNA, the CDR3 is TGCAGCGTTGAAGGGGACCGACGGGGGCTTAACACTGAAGCTTTCTTT.

This clonotype was recorded many times. The genes are TRBV28 and TRBJ1-3; the D gene is possibly TRBD1 (5 bases). Trimming shortened V by 6 bases and J by 3 bases, and 12 bases separated the two germline ends. This CDR3 contains 14 residues. Germline values: CDR1 MDHEN, CDR2 SYDVKM. CDR3 in amino acids: CASSPQGVGNTIYF. In DNA form, the CDR3 reads TGTGCCAGCAGCCCCCAGGGAGTTGGAAACACCATATATTTT.

This clonotype was seen repeatedly, ten times or more. The V gene is TRBV9, the J gene TRBJ1-1; no clear D. V was trimmed by 0 bases and J by 5 bases, leaving 8 bases between them. CDR3 length equals 13 residues. Germline values: CDR1 SGDLS, CDR2 YYNGEE. The CDR3 DNA sequence: TGTGCCAGCAGCGTAGGGGTGACGACTGAAGCTTTCTTT. It specifies CASSVGVTTEAFF.

The sample holds many counts of this clonotype. The chain uses TRBV6-2 or TRBV6-3 and TRBJ2-7; weak D call: TRBD1 (5 bases). Trimming shortened V by 5 bases and J by 7 bases, and 18 bases separated the two germline ends. Per germline, CDR1 MNHEY and CDR2 SVGEGT. The CDR3 spans 14 residues. The CDR3 protein is CASSPPGHPWEQYF. CDR3 coding DNA: TGTGCCAGCAGTCCTCCTGGACATCCTTGGGAGCAGTACTTC.

In this sample, this clonotype turned up once. The rearrangement joins TRBV6-1 to TRBJ2-1; 14 bases are shared with TRBD2. CDR3 length: 15 residues. V gave up 5 bases and J gave up 7 bases; unmatched junction bases: 4. CDR1 MNHNS and CDR2 SASEGT come from the germline V gene. The CDR3 sequence is CASSQGTSGRNEQFF. CDR3 nucleotides: TGTGCCAGCAGTCAAGGGACTAGCGGGAGAAATGAGCAGTTCTTC.

This clonotype was picked up many times. The chain joins TRBV4-2 to TRBJ1-2; a weak D match, TRBD1 (5 bases). The CDR3 spans 15 residues. The germline V gene encodes CDR1 LGHNA and CDR2 YNFKEQ. V lost 0 bases and J 8 bases, leaving 16 bases between the germline ends. The CDR3: CASSQEYQGMVGYTF. The CDR3 nucleotides are TGTGCCAGCAGCCAAGAATATCAGGGCATGGTCGGCTACACCTTC.

Many counts were recorded for this clonotype. The chain is built from TRBV7-2 and TRBJ2-5; tentative D call: TRBD1 (6 bases). The germline gives CDR1 SGHTA, CDR2 FQGNSA. The CDR3 totals 15 residues. V dropped 2 bases and J dropped 0 bases, with 10 bases sitting between them. The CDR3 here is CASSLQGIHQETQYF. As DNA, the CDR3 is TGTGCCAGCAGCTTACAGGGGATTCACCAAGAGACCCAGTACTTC.

This clonotype appeared many times. The V gene is TRBV6-1, the J gene TRBJ1-1, with TRBD1 matching over 10 bases. The trim removed 8 bases at V and 9 bases at J, leaving 12 bases unmatched. The CDR3 covers 14 residues. The germline gives CDR1 MNHNS, CDR2 SASEGT. CDR3: CASVRGQGWKKAFF. In DNA, the CDR3 is TGTGCCAGCGTGAGGGGACAGGGGTGGAAGAAAGCTTTCTTT.

In this sample, this clonotype turned up many times. The chain recombines TRBV12-3 or TRBV12-4 with TRBJ2-5; TRBD1 matches at 10 bases. CDR3 size: 14 residues. V was clipped by 6 bases and J by 7 bases; unmatched bases: 8. The CDR3 DNA sequence: TGTGCCAGCAGCGGACAGGGGGTAAAAGGGACCCAGTACTTC. It yields the protein CASSGQGVKGTQYF.

The chain uses TRBV12-3 or TRBV12-4 and TRBJ1-2, with TRBD1 matching over 8 bases. This CDR3 is built from 12 residues. The junction had 4 bases not matched to a gene; V was cut back by 6 bases and J by 7 bases. CDR3 loop: CASRKGQGGYTF. CDR3 DNA: TGTGCCAGCAGGAAAGGACAGGGTGGCTACACCTTC.

This clonotype was seen ten or more times. This chain uses TRBV19 with TRBJ1-5; D is uncertain. This CDR3 comprises 16 residues. Trimming stripped 6 bases from V and 0 bases from J, with 15 bases between. Per germline, CDR1 LNHDA and CDR2 SQIVND (reference sequence). CDR3 sequence reads: CASSEGPGYSNQPQHF. In nucleotides, the CDR3 is TGTGCCAGTAGCGAGGGTCCGGGATATAGCAATCAGCCCCAGCATTTT. Looking up the rest from reference TRBV19 and TRBJ1-5 gives the full variable domain: DGGITQSPKYLFRKEGQNVTLSCEQNLNHDAMYWYRQDPGQGLRLIYYSQIVNDFQKGDIAEGYSVSREKKESFPLTVTSAQKNPTAFYLCASSEGPGYSNQPQHFGDGTRLSIL.

This clonotype was counted many times. The genes are TRBV18 and TRBJ1-2; 11 bases agree with TRBD1. Germline trimming cut 0 bases from V and 3 bases from J; bases unmatched to any gene: 3. CDR1 and CDR2 (germline): KGHSH, LQKENI. The CDR3 contains 16 residues. Written as DNA, the CDR3 is TGTGCCAGCTCACCACCCGGACAGGGGGCTCACTATGGCTACACCTTC. Translating gives CASSPPGQGAHYGYTF. Looking up the rest from reference TRBV18 and TRBJ1-2 gives the full variable domain: NAGVMQNPRHLVRRRGQEARLRCSPMKGHSHVYWYRQLPEEGLKFMVYLQKENIIDESGMPKERFSAEFPKEGPSILRIQQVVRGDSAAYFCASSPPGQGAHYGYTFGSGTRLTVV.

The rearrangement links TRBV6-5 to TRBJ2-7; D may match TRBD1 or TRBD2 (5 bases each). This CDR3 region has 14 residues. V was clipped by 4 bases and J by 5 bases, with 15 bases between them. In germline, CDR1 is MNHEY, CDR2 SVGAGI. CDR3 residues: CASSWTQGSHEQYF. In nucleotides, the CDR3 is TGTGCCAGCAGTTGGACTCAGGGATCCCACGAGCAGTACTTC.

J is TRBJ1-1 and V is TRBV20-1, with D tentatively TRBD1 (5 bases). CDR3 length: 13 amino acids. The germline V gene encodes CDR1 DFQATT and CDR2 SNEGSKA (reference sequence). The germline V and J ends were trimmed by 4 bases and 3 bases, with 12 bases remaining between them. The DNA for the CDR3 is TGCAGTGCTACCAACCCAGGGTACACTGAAGCTTTCTTT. Its translation is CSATNPGYTEAFF.

This clonotype was counted many times. J is TRBJ1-6 and V is TRBV7-2; 9 bases map to TRBD1. Germline trimming cut 8 bases from V and 8 bases from J; bases unmatched to any gene: 10. This CDR3 has 15 amino acids. CDR1 is SGHTA and CDR2 is FQGNSA in the germline V gene. Here the CDR3 reads CASGRGTGYYSPLHF. DNA for the CDR3: TGTGCCAGCGGGCGCGGGACAGGGTATTATTCACCCCTCCACTTT.

This clonotype was counted at least ten times. The CDR3 coding sequence is TGTGCCAGCAACTTGGGGGGTGCGGAGACCCAGTACTTC. Protein: CASNLGGAETQYF. The V call is TRBV9, the J call TRBJ2-5, with D perhaps matching TRBD2 (6 bases). The CDR3 has 13 residues. Looked up from germline, CDR1 is SGDLS and CDR2 is YYNGEE. V lost 6 bases, J lost 5 bases, and 14 bases lay in between.

This clonotype has at least ten counts. J is TRBJ2-7 and V is TRBV4-3; 10 bases agree with TRBD1. CDR1 and CDR2 (germline): LGHNA, YSLEER. With V trimmed by 1 base and J by 2 bases, 8 bases remained unmatched. This CDR3 spans 17 amino acids. DNA of the CDR3: TGCGCCAGCAGCCAAGGTCCGGGACAGGGGTCTACCTACGAGCAGTACTTC. Residues: CASSQGPGQGSTYEQYF.